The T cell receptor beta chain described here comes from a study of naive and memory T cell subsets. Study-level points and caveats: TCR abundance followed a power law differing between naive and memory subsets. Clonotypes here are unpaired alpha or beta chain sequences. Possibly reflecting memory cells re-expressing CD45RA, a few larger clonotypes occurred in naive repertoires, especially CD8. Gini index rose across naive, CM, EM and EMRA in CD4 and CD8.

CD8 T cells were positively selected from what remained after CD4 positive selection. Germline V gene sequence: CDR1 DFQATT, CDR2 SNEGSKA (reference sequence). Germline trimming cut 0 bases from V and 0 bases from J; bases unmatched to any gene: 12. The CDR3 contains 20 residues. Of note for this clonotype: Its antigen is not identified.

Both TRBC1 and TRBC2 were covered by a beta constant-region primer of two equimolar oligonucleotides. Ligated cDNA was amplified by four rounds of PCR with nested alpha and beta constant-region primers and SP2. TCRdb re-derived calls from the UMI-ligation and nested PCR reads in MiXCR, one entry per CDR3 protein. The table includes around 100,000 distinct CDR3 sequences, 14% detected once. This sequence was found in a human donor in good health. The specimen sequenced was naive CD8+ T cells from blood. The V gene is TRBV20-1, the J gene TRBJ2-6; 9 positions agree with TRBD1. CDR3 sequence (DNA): TGCAGTGCTAGAGATCTACAGGGGGCCATCGGACGCTCTGGGGCCAACGTCCTGACTTTC. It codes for CSARDLQGAIGRSGANVLTF.